Listed below are T cell receptor beta chains from one sample, sequenced in a study of T cells in Graves' hyperthyroidism and ophthalmopathy. TCRdb independently ran MiXCR on the multiplex PCR reads; one entry per CDR3 protein. The table has about 290,000 distinct CDR3 sequences, roughly 13% seen once. Material: blood. The receptors were sampled from a woman under 40 with Graves' hyperthyroidism that later progressed to Graves' ophthalmopathy. Both conserved end residues are part of each CDR3. The order of the fields is J gene, V gene, D gene, clone size, CDR3 DNA, CDR3 protein. A D gene is named only where the DNA matches it firmly. Size is omitted from some rows. Given values are once, few, many or a class for expanded clones.

j_call: TRBJ2-2
v_call: TRBV7-9
d_call: NA
clone_size: NA
cdr3_nt: TGTGCCAGCAGCTTAGGAAGTAGGGGAGAGAACTCCCTCCCGGACACCGGGGAGCTGTTTTTT
cdr3_aa: CASSLGSRGENSLPDTGELFF

j_call: TRBJ2-1
v_call: TRBV5-8
d_call: NA
clone_size: NA
cdr3_nt: TGTGCCAGCAGCAGACGGACTGTGTCCTACAATGAGCAGTTCTTC
cdr3_aa: CASSRRTVSYNEQFF

j_call: TRBJ2-7
v_call: TRBV4-3
d_call: TRBD2
clone_size: NA
cdr3_nt: TGCGCCAGCAGCCAACTGACTAGCGGGAGATACGAGCAGTACTTC
cdr3_aa: CASSQLTSGRYEQYF

j_call: TRBJ2-1
v_call: TRBV4-3
d_call: NA
clone_size: few
cdr3_nt: TGCGCCAGCAGCCAAGACAGGGCTGGAACTGATGAGCAGTTCTTC
cdr3_aa: CASSQDRAGTDEQFF

j_call: TRBJ2-1
v_call: TRBV20-1
d_call: NA
clone_size: many
cdr3_nt: TGCAGTGCTAGAGCCCTAGGACGGTCCTACAATGAGCAGTTCTTC
cdr3_aa: CSARALGRSYNEQFF

j_call: TRBJ2-1
v_call: TRBV4-3
d_call: TRBD1
clone_size: many
cdr3_nt: TGCGCCAGCAGCCGGGACAGGGGTATCCATGAGCAGTTCTTC
cdr3_aa: CASSRDRGIHEQFF

j_call: TRBJ2-3
v_call: TRBV15
d_call: NA
clone_size: many
cdr3_nt: TGTGCCACCAGCACAAGTAGGGAAAAGGCCTCTGGCACAGATACGCAGTATTTT
cdr3_aa: CATSTSREKASGTDTQYF

j_call: TRBJ2-4
v_call: TRBV28
d_call: TRBD2
clone_size: many
cdr3_nt: TGTGCCAGCAGTTTCTGGGGACTAGCGGGACCAGGGGCCAAAAACATTCAGTACTTC
cdr3_aa: CASSFWGLAGPGAKNIQYF

j_call: TRBJ2-3
v_call: TRBV11-2
d_call: TRBD2
clone_size: many
cdr3_nt: TGTGCCAGCAGCCAAGAGAGCTCAGCGGGAGTAATAGATACGCAGTATTTT
cdr3_aa: CASSQESSAGVIDTQYF

j_call: TRBJ2-7
v_call: TRBV7-8
d_call: NA
clone_size: many
cdr3_nt: TGTGCCAGCAGCCCGCTTGGTGGGGCGCTCGAGCAGTACTTC
cdr3_aa: CASSPLGGALEQYF

j_call: TRBJ2-1
v_call: TRBV2
d_call: NA
clone_size: many
cdr3_nt: TGTGCCAGCAGGGCGGCACACTACAATGAGCAGTTCTTC
cdr3_aa: CASRAAHYNEQFF

j_call: TRBJ2-7
v_call: TRBV10-3
d_call: TRBD1
clone_size: NA
cdr3_nt: TGTGCCATCAGTGAGTCGGGACAGGCCTACGAGCAGTACTTC
cdr3_aa: CAISESGQAYEQYF

j_call: TRBJ1-1
v_call: TRBV6-1
d_call: NA
clone_size: many
cdr3_nt: TGTGCCAGCAGTTTACGAGCAGTGGGGAACACTGAAGCTTTCTTT
cdr3_aa: CASSLRAVGNTEAFF

j_call: TRBJ1-3
v_call: TRBV7-2
d_call: NA
clone_size: many
cdr3_nt: TGTGCCAGCAGCGTCGGGACGTCCTCTGGAAACACCATATATTTT
cdr3_aa: CASSVGTSSGNTIYF

j_call: TRBJ2-7
v_call: TRBV10-3
d_call: TRBD2
clone_size: many
cdr3_nt: TGTGCCATCAAATTTCCGGGAGGGAACGAGCAGTACTTC
cdr3_aa: CAIKFPGGNEQYF

j_call: TRBJ2-7
v_call: TRBV5-1
d_call: TRBD2
clone_size: many
cdr3_nt: TGCGCCAGCAGCCTACTAGGGGAACTAGCGGGAAGCCACGAGCAGTACTTC
cdr3_aa: CASSLLGELAGSHEQYF

j_call: TRBJ1-2
v_call: TRBV19
d_call: NA
clone_size: NA
cdr3_nt: TGTGCCAGTAGTGGTGGGGGGGCGGGCTATGGCTACACCTTC
cdr3_aa: CASSGGGAGYGYTF

j_call: TRBJ2-7
v_call: TRBV7-2
d_call: NA
clone_size: many
cdr3_nt: TGTGCCAGCAGCCCCACCACCCAGTTTCACTACGAGCAGTACTTC
cdr3_aa: CASSPTTQFHYEQYF

j_call: TRBJ2-7
v_call: TRBV6-1
d_call: NA
clone_size: NA
cdr3_nt: TGTGCCAGCAGTCGCCGGACAGCCTTCCCCCACGAGCAGTACTTC
cdr3_aa: CASSRRTAFPHEQYF

j_call: TRBJ2-6
v_call: TRBV4-3
d_call: NA
clone_size: NA
cdr3_nt: TGCGCCAGCAGCCAAGACCCTGAGACCGGGGCCAACGTCCTGACTTTC
cdr3_aa: CASSQDPETGANVLTF

j_call: TRBJ2-1
v_call: TRBV7-6
d_call: TRBD2
clone_size: many
cdr3_nt: TGTGCCAGCAGCTTAGGAGGCATAAGGACTAGCGGGAGGTCGGATGAGCAGTTCTTC
cdr3_aa: CASSLGGIRTSGRSDEQFF

j_call: TRBJ2-2
v_call: TRBV19
d_call: TRBD1
clone_size: many
cdr3_nt: TGTGCCAGTAGTATGGGACAGGGTGGTACCGGGGAGCTGTTTTTT
cdr3_aa: CASSMGQGGTGELFF

j_call: TRBJ2-4
v_call: TRBV9
d_call: NA
clone_size: few
cdr3_nt: TGTGCCAGCAGCGTTTCCCGGGGGACCCTAAAAAACATTCAGTACTTC
cdr3_aa: CASSVSRGTLKNIQYF

j_call: TRBJ2-1
v_call: TRBV5-1
d_call: TRBD2
clone_size: many
cdr3_nt: TGCGCCAGCAGGGGACTAGCGGGGCAGAGTGAGCAGTTCTTC
cdr3_aa: CASRGLAGQSEQFF

j_call: TRBJ2-7
v_call: TRBV12-3/TRBV12-4
d_call: TRBD2
clone_size: many
cdr3_nt: TGTGCCAGCAGCCGATCCGGGACTAGCGTCGGTGAGCAGTACTTC
cdr3_aa: CASSRSGTSVGEQYF

j_call: TRBJ1-5
v_call: TRBV12-3/TRBV12-4
d_call: NA
clone_size: many
cdr3_nt: TGTGCCAGCAGTTTAGGGGGGATGGGCAATCAGCCCCAGCATTTT
cdr3_aa: CASSLGGMGNQPQHF

j_call: TRBJ2-1
v_call: TRBV9
d_call: NA
clone_size: NA
cdr3_nt: TGTGCCAGCAGCGTAGATAGGGGGACCAATGAGCAGTTCTTC
cdr3_aa: CASSVDRGTNEQFF

j_call: TRBJ2-2
v_call: TRBV7-2
d_call: TRBD2
clone_size: many
cdr3_nt: TGTGCCAGCAGCCCGAGGGCTAGCGGGAGTGCCGGGGAGCTGTTTTTT
cdr3_aa: CASSPRASGSAGELFF

j_call: TRBJ2-1
v_call: TRBV14
d_call: TRBD2
clone_size: few
cdr3_nt: TGTGCCAGCAGCCTTAGAGGACTAGCGGGAGTAGGGCCAGGGGAGCAGTTCTTC
cdr3_aa: CASSLRGLAGVGPGEQFF

j_call: TRBJ1-6
v_call: TRBV5-1
d_call: NA
clone_size: many
cdr3_nt: TGCGCCAGCAGCTTGGAAGGGATCTCCTATAATTCACCCCTCCACTTT
cdr3_aa: CASSLEGISYNSPLHF

j_call: TRBJ1-2
v_call: TRBV6-1
d_call: NA
clone_size: few
cdr3_nt: TGTGCCAGCAGTGAGTGGGGGGCAGTAGGGTATGGCTACACCTTC
cdr3_aa: CASSEWGAVGYGYTF

j_call: TRBJ1-3
v_call: TRBV13
d_call: TRBD1
clone_size: few
cdr3_nt: TGTGCCAGCAGCTTAGGCAGGGGGATCTCTGGAAACACCATATATTTT
cdr3_aa: CASSLGRGISGNTIYF

j_call: TRBJ1-5
v_call: TRBV20-1
d_call: NA
clone_size: many
cdr3_nt: TGCAGTTATAAGACAGGTTCGGATAATCAGCCCCAGCATTTT
cdr3_aa: CSYKTGSDNQPQHF

j_call: TRBJ2-2
v_call: TRBV19
d_call: NA
clone_size: few
cdr3_nt: TGTGCCAGTGGAAATAGCGGTGCTAACACCGGGGAGCTGTTTTTT
cdr3_aa: CASGNSGANTGELFF

j_call: TRBJ2-7
v_call: TRBV11-1
d_call: TRBD1
clone_size: many
cdr3_nt: TGTGCCAGCACTCCGGGACAGACCGACGAGCAGTACTTC
cdr3_aa: CASTPGQTDEQYF

j_call: TRBJ1-5
v_call: TRBV5-1
d_call: NA
clone_size: NA
cdr3_nt: TGCGCCAGCAGCCCTGGGTCAAATAGCAATCAGCCCCAGCATTTT
cdr3_aa: CASSPGSNSNQPQHF

j_call: TRBJ1-1
v_call: TRBV4-2
d_call: NA
clone_size: few
cdr3_nt: TGTGCCAGCAGCCTTTGGGAGCGAGCCACTGAAGCTTTCTTT
cdr3_aa: CASSLWERATEAFF

j_call: TRBJ2-1
v_call: TRBV5-1
d_call: NA
clone_size: NA
cdr3_nt: TGCGCCAGCAGCTTGGGCCAGGGGCCCTACAATGAGCAGTTCTTC
cdr3_aa: CASSLGQGPYNEQFF

j_call: TRBJ2-3
v_call: TRBV7-9
d_call: NA
clone_size: many
cdr3_nt: TGTGCCAGCAGCTTAGTGGGGGGCATCAGCACAGATACGCAGTATTTT
cdr3_aa: CASSLVGGISTDTQYF

j_call: TRBJ2-7
v_call: TRBV11-2
d_call: NA
clone_size: many
cdr3_nt: TGTGCCAGCAGCTCACCCACCACTGGCGGATCCTACGAGCAGTACTTC
cdr3_aa: CASSSPTTGGSYEQYF

j_call: TRBJ2-1
v_call: TRBV18
d_call: NA
clone_size: NA
cdr3_nt: TGTGCCAGCTCACCCCCAGGGATGGGGTCCTACAATGAGCAGTTCTTC
cdr3_aa: CASSPPGMGSYNEQFF

j_call: TRBJ2-3
v_call: TRBV6-2/TRBV6-3
d_call: TRBD2
clone_size: many
cdr3_nt: TGTGCCAGCAGTTACTCACAATCCCTAGCGGTGAGCACAGATACGCAGTATTTT
cdr3_aa: CASSYSQSLAVSTDTQYF

j_call: TRBJ2-7
v_call: TRBV28
d_call: NA
clone_size: many
cdr3_nt: TGTGCCAGCAGTCCGTGGACCCTTTCCTACGAGCAGTACTTC
cdr3_aa: CASSPWTLSYEQYF

j_call: TRBJ1-2
v_call: TRBV2
d_call: NA
clone_size: many
cdr3_nt: TGTGCCAGCAGAGAGGACCCCCGGGATGGCTACACCTTC
cdr3_aa: CASREDPRDGYTF

j_call: TRBJ1-2
v_call: TRBV4-2
d_call: NA
clone_size: many
cdr3_nt: TGTGCCAGCAGCCCATACGGACAGATAAGTGGCTACACCTTC
cdr3_aa: CASSPYGQISGYTF

j_call: TRBJ2-2
v_call: TRBV28
d_call: NA
clone_size: many
cdr3_nt: TGTGCCAGCAGCCCTCCTGGGGGCGCCGGTGTAACCGGGGAGCTGTTTTTT
cdr3_aa: CASSPPGGAGVTGELFF